The rows below give T cell receptor beta chains drawn from one sample of a study of blood T cell repertoires in COVID-19. The protocol was immunoSEQ multiplex PCR, while the TCRdb copy is restricted to in-frame clones and leaves out a portion. This sample has roughly 200,000 clones; around four fifths occur once, and the top ten carry 4.8%. Sample: PBMCs or T cells enriched from blood (not recorded which). The receptors were sampled from a woman in her 50s who had been exposed to COVID-19. Both conserved end residues are part of each CDR3. The D gene is left open where the match is weak. Clone size is not always given. Where it is, it says once, few, many or a class for expanded clones.

v_call,clone_size,d_call,j_call,cdr3_nt,cdr3_aa
TRBV5-6,NA,TRBD2,TRBJ2-1,TGTGCCAGCAGCCCCGGGACTAGAGTGGGGACATCGGGGCTCGGGGAGCAGTTCTTC,CASSPGTRVGTSGLGEQFF
TRBV24-1,NA,NA,TRBJ1-1,TGTGCCACCAGTGATAGGAACAGGGAGAATGGGAACACTGAAGCTTTCTTT,CATSDRNRENGNTEAFF
TRBV28,NA,TRBD1,TRBJ1-5,TGTGCCAGCAGTTCCCAGGGGGCGCGGGATCGAGGCCAGCCCCAGCATTTT,CASSSQGARDRGQPQHF
TRBV24-1,NA,NA,TRBJ2-7,TGTGCCACCAGTGGGGGCGTCACGCACGAGCAGTACTTC,CATSGGVTHEQYF
TRBV7-2,NA,TRBD2,TRBJ2-3,TGTGCCAGCAGCCATAGCGGGGGGGCCTTGGGTACGCAGTATTTT,CASSHSGGALGTQYF
TRBV5-1,NA,TRBD1,TRBJ2-5,TGCGCCAGCAGCTTGGGGAGCATTCGGGACAGGCCCGGAGAGACCCAGTACTTC,CASSLGSIRDRPGETQYF
TRBV5-1,NA,TRBD1,TRBJ2-1,TGCGCCAGCAGCTTCAACAGGGGGCAGGATGAGCAGTTCTTC,CASSFNRGQDEQFF
TRBV6-2/TRBV6-3,NA,TRBD2,TRBJ2-1,TGTGCCAGCAGTTACGGACTAGCGGGGGGAGGGAATGAGCAGTTCTTC,CASSYGLAGGGNEQFF
TRBV2,NA,NA,TRBJ1-6,TGTGCCAGCAGTCAGGGCCCCACCTCGAATTCACCCCTCCACTTT,CASSQGPTSNSPLHF
TRBV5-4,once,TRBD2,TRBJ2-7,TGTGCCAGCAGCTTGGGGCTAGCGGGGGGGAGCTACGAGCAGTACTTC,CASSLGLAGGSYEQYF
TRBV3-1/TRBV3-2,NA,TRBD1,TRBJ1-6,TGTGCCAGCAGCCAGAGCCGGGGGACAGCTAATTCACCCCTCCACTTT,CASSQSRGTANSPLHF
TRBV30,NA,NA,TRBJ1-1,TGTGCCTGTAGTGTTGGGGGGGGACCTGAAGCTTTCTTT,CACSVGGGPEAFF
TRBV9,NA,TRBD1,TRBJ1-3,TGTGCCAGCAGCGGTACCGGGACAGTCTCTGGAAACACCATATATTTT,CASSGTGTVSGNTIYF
TRBV7-9,NA,TRBD2,TRBJ2-1,TGTGCCAGCAGCCAGCGGGATTTGCAGTTCTTC,CASSQRDLQFF
TRBV28,NA,NA,TRBJ2-1,TGTGCCAGCAGCCCTCCGGTACTAGCTTCCCACAATGAGCAGTTCTTC,CASSPPVLASHNEQFF
TRBV10-3,NA,TRBD1,TRBJ1-2,TGTGCCATCAGTGAGTCACCCCGACAGGGCGCTAACTATGGCTACACCTTC,CAISESPRQGANYGYTF
TRBV7-9,few,TRBD1,TRBJ1-2,TGTGCCAGCAGCCCTCAGGACAGGGGCGCGTTAGGCTACACCTTC,CASSPQDRGALGYTF
TRBV10-2,NA,NA,TRBJ2-7,TGCGCCAGCAGCAGACAGGAAAAGCAGTACTTC,CASSRQEKQYF
TRBV6-4,NA,TRBD1,TRBJ1-6,TGTGCCAGCAGTCGGAGACAGGGGTATAATTCACCCCTCCACTTT,CASSRRQGYNSPLHF
TRBV10-3,NA,TRBD1,TRBJ1-1,TGTGCCATCAGTGAGAGCCGGGACAGGGTTGACACTGAAGCTTTCTTT,CAISESRDRVDTEAFF
TRBV27,NA,NA,TRBJ1-1,TGTGCCAGCAGTTCCGGTACGGACACTGAAGCTTTCTTT,CASSSGTDTEAFF
TRBV18,once,TRBD1,TRBJ2-2,TGTGCCAGCTCAACGGGACAGGTGAACACCGGGGAGCTGTTTTTT,CASSTGQVNTGELFF
TRBV29-1,NA,NA,TRBJ1-5,TGCAGCGTTGCTCCAGGGGTTGGTCAGCCCCAGCATTTT,CSVAPGVGQPQHF
TRBV10-3,NA,NA,TRBJ1-1,TGTGCCATCAGTGACAGAACTGAAGCTTTCTTT,CAISDRTEAFF
TRBV28,NA,TRBD2,TRBJ2-1,TGTGCCAGCAGTTTAGGCTCTAGCGGGGGGGAAAATGAGCAGTTCTTC,CASSLGSSGGENEQFF
TRBV7-7,NA,NA,TRBJ2-7,TGTGCCAGCAGCCCTCTCACTTCGGGGGGCGCAGACGAGCAGTACTTC,CASSPLTSGGADEQYF
TRBV11-2,NA,NA,TRBJ1-4,TGTGCCAGCAGCCCCGGGGGGGCGGCGGGTGAAAAACTGTTTTTT,CASSPGGAAGEKLFF
TRBV2,NA,NA,TRBJ1-1,TGTGCCAGCAGTGCAAGGAGTGGCCGGCCCGTGACTGAAGCTTTCTTT,CASSARSGRPVTEAFF
TRBV5-5,NA,NA,TRBJ1-1,TGTGCCAGCAGCTTGGGGTTACGGACAATGAACACTGAAGCTTTCTTT,CASSLGLRTMNTEAFF
TRBV12-3/TRBV12-4,NA,TRBD2,TRBJ2-3,TGTGCCAGCATCCCCCCAAATAGCGGGGTGCAGTATTTT,CASIPPNSGVQYF
TRBV12-3/TRBV12-4,NA,NA,TRBJ1-5,TGTGCCAGCAGGACTGGCAATCAGCCCCAGCATTTT,CASRTGNQPQHF
TRBV28,NA,NA,TRBJ1-5,TGTGCCATAGACAGGAGCAATCAGCCCCAGCATTTT,CAIDRSNQPQHF
TRBV19,NA,NA,TRBJ1-1,TGTGCCAGTAGTGGAAGGGGGATGAACACTGAAGCTTTCTTT,CASSGRGMNTEAFF
TRBV10-3,NA,TRBD1,TRBJ2-2,TGTGCCTCCCGACCCCGACAGGGGGGGACCGGGGAGCTGTTTTTT,CASRPRQGGTGELFF
TRBV24-1,NA,NA,TRBJ2-1,TGTGCCACCAGTGATTTTGGGGGCCGTTACAATGAGCAGTTCTTC,CATSDFGGRYNEQFF
TRBV5-1,NA,NA,TRBJ1-1,TGCGCCAGCAGCTCGGAGCTATTGAACACTGAAGCTTTCTTT,CASSSELLNTEAFF
TRBV19,NA,TRBD1,TRBJ1-1,TGTGCCAGTACCACACTCTACCGGGACAGGGGGTTCGACACTGAAGCTTTCTTT,CASTTLYRDRGFDTEAFF
TRBV9,NA,NA,TRBJ1-1,TGTGCCAGCAGCCCACGACCAGGGGATACTGAAGCTTTCTTT,CASSPRPGDTEAFF
TRBV19,NA,TRBD1,TRBJ1-5,TGTGCCAGTAGTATGAGGGACAGTCGTAATCCCCAGCATTTT,CASSMRDSRNPQHF
TRBV3-1/TRBV3-2,NA,TRBD1,TRBJ2-7,TGTGCCAGCAGCCAAGGCAGAAGGACAGGGGCCTACGAGCAGTACTTC,CASSQGRRTGAYEQYF
TRBV4-3,NA,NA,TRBJ2-2,TGCGCCAGCAGCCAAGCTGCAGGCCTCACCGGGGAGCTGTTTTTT,CASSQAAGLTGELFF
TRBV11-2,once,NA,TRBJ2-2,TGTGCCAGCAGCGTATATAGCCAGGGCACCGGGGAGCTGTTTTTT,CASSVYSQGTGELFF
TRBV7-3,NA,TRBD1,TRBJ1-1,TGTGCCAGCAGCCCAGGGCCCCCGGACAGGTGTATCTTT,CASSPGPPDRCIF
TRBV4-3,NA,TRBD2,TRBJ2-1,TGCGCCAGCAGCCATGATCTAGCGGGGGGGGTTCGCAATGAGCAGTTCTTC,CASSHDLAGGVRNEQFF
TRBV5-6,NA,NA,TRBJ1-2,TGTGCCAGCAGCCCAGGGGCAGGGACTAACTATGGCTACACCTTC,CASSPGAGTNYGYTF
TRBV7-8,NA,TRBD1,TRBJ1-5,TGTGCCAGCAGCTTAGGTCTGACAGGGAATACGGGCAATCAGCCCCAGCATTTT,CASSLGLTGNTGNQPQHF
TRBV19,few,TRBD1,TRBJ1-2,TGTGCCAGTAGTGTGACAGGGGCTAACTATGGCTACACCTTC,CASSVTGANYGYTF
TRBV2,NA,NA,TRBJ2-1,TGTGCCAGCAGCCCCCGGGGATACAATGAGCAGTTCTTC,CASSPRGYNEQFF
TRBV5-1,NA,TRBD2,TRBJ2-3,TGCGCCAGCAGCTTAGCGGGGAGCACAGATACGCAGTATTTT,CASSLAGSTDTQYF
TRBV19,NA,NA,TRBJ1-5,TGTGCCAGTAGTATTTCAAATCAGCCCCAGCATTTT,CASSISNQPQHF
TRBV27,NA,NA,TRBJ1-1,TGTGCCAGCAGTTTATCGACGGGTCACACTGAAGCTTTCTTT,CASSLSTGHTEAFF